A single count supports the clone carrying this T cell receptor (beta chain). Two consecutive negative NP/OP PCR tests, clearance, or resolved symptoms defined Cohort 3 recovery. This CDR3 spans 14 amino acids. Trimming removed 3 bases from V and 10 bases from J, with 14 bases in between. The germline V gene encodes CDR1 SGHRS and CDR2 YFSETQ. This sample is drawn from a study of blood T cell repertoires in COVID-19. Across the whole study: The cDNA or gDNA used as material had been derived from T cells, B-cell-depleted T cells, or PBMCs.

Source study methods: Reference gene primer amplification gave nucleated cell count estimates. TCRdb's copy holds only in-frame clones and misses some; the assay was immunoSEQ multiplex PCR. That table is the source of V, J and clone size, and D and trimming were worked out from the DNA. The top ten clones hold just over 2.5% of a sample with some 220,000 clones, 88% of them seen once. The chain recombines TRBV5-1 with TRBJ1-6; D may be TRBD1 (6 bases). Sequencing was done on a sample of PBMCs or T cells enriched from blood (not recorded which). The TCR was taken from a woman between 25 and 40 years old who had recovered from COVID-19. In nucleotides, the CDR3 is TGCGCCAGCAGCTATACAGGGAGAGACTCACCCCTCCACTTT. Translated, it gives CASSYTGRDSPLHF. Full variable domain (remainder filled in from reference TRBV5-1 and TRBJ1-6): KAGVTQTPRYLIKTRGQQVTLSCSPISGHRSVSWYQQTPGQGLQFLFEYFSETQRNKGNFPGRFSGRQFSNSRSEMNVSTLELGDSALYLCASSYTGRDSPLHFGNGTRLTVT.